One sample yielded the 7 T cell receptor beta chains listed below, sequenced in a study of blood T cell repertoires in COVID-19. This table comes from immunoSEQ multiplex PCR, and its TCRdb copy is limited to in-frame clones, with some not included. In the table there are around 78,000 clones, roughly nine tenths of which are singletons. Material for sequencing was peripheral blood. These receptors all stem from a woman in her sixties or seventies with acute or convalescent COVID-19.

The chain joins TRBV30 to TRBJ2-3; 11 bases fit TRBD2. Germline values: CDR1 GTSNPN, CDR2 SVGIG (reference sequence). This CDR3 spans 14 amino acids. Losses at the gene ends were 3 bases for V and 8 bases for J; bases not matched to a gene: 7. The CDR3 protein is CAWSGTSGAGTQYF. CDR3 sequence (DNA): TGTGCCTGGAGCGGGACTAGCGGCGCGGGTACGCAGTATTTT.

The V gene is TRBV11-1, the J gene TRBJ2-7, with D perhaps TRBD1 (5 bases). The CDR3 totals 12 residues. V lost 5 bases, J lost 4 bases, and 9 bases lay in between. Germline V gene lookup returns CDR1 SGHAT and CDR2 FQDESV (reference sequence). The CDR3: CASSQRGYEQYF. CDR3 nucleotides: TGTGCCAGCAGCCAAAGGGGTTACGAGCAGTACTTC. Full variable domain (rest looked up from reference TRBV11-1 and TRBJ2-7): EAEVAQSPRYKITEKSQAVAFWCDPISGHATLYWYRQILGQGPELLVQFQDESVVDDSQLPKDRFSAERLKGVDSTLKIQPAELGDSAMYLCASSQRGYEQYFGPGTRLTVT.

This chain uses TRBV4-1 with TRBJ1-5, with D unclear. V shed 4 bases and J shed 0 bases, with 10 bases lying between them. Per the germline V gene, CDR1 is MGHRA and CDR2 is YSYEKL. CDR3 size: 15 residues. The CDR3 is CASSLFGDSNQPQHF. The CDR3 nucleotides read TGCGCCAGCAGCCTCTTCGGGGATAGCAATCAGCCCCAGCATTTT.

The chain employs TRBV9 and TRBJ2-2; possible D gene TRBD1, 6 bases. V gave up 2 bases and J gave up 8 bases, with 19 bases separating them. The CDR3 is made up of 16 amino acids. Germline-derived CDR1 and CDR2 are SGDLS and YYNGEE. Written as DNA, the CDR3 is TGTGCCAGCAGCGTTGGTGCAGGGGTCGCATCAGGGGAGCTGTTTTTT. This codes for CASSVGAGVASGELFF.

The chain combines TRBV7-9 with TRBJ2-1, with 11 bases identical to TRBD1. The CDR3 consists of 15 residues. Germline CDR1 and CDR2: SEHNR and FQNEAQ (reference sequence). V lost 3 bases, J lost 8 bases, and 6 bases stayed unmatched. CDR3 in DNA: TGTGCCAGCAGCTTGGGGACAGGGGGTTATCATGAGCAGTTCTTC. Its protein is CASSLGTGGYHEQFF.

The chain employs TRBV10-3 and TRBJ2-7, with TRBD2 matching 10 bases. The CDR3 runs 17 residues. Germline loops: CDR1 ENHRY, CDR2 SYGVKD. Trimming at V came to 0 bases and at J to 0 bases, leaving 5 bases not matched to a gene. This chain's CDR3 is CAISESLAGENSYEQYF. In DNA, the CDR3 is TGTGCCATCAGTGAGTCCCTAGCGGGAGAAAACTCCTACGAGCAGTACTTC.

The chain links TRBV30 to TRBJ1-5, with 7 bases lining up with TRBD1. CDR3 size: 14 residues. J gave up 5 bases and V 1 base, and 5 bases lay outside the gene matches. The germline V gene has CDR1 GTSNPN and CDR2 SVGIG (reference sequence). The CDR3 protein is CAWSEGDRDQPQHF. As DNA, the CDR3 is TGTGCCTGGAGTGAAGGGGACAGAGATCAGCCCCAGCATTTT.